The 11 T cell receptor beta chains below were found in one sample sequenced in a study of blood T cell repertoires in COVID-19. Sequencing was performed with immunoSEQ multiplex PCR; in TCRdb, only in-frame clones are kept and a portion is missing. This sample has over 200,000 clones, with 80% to 90% found just once. The specimen was PBMCs or T cells enriched from blood (not recorded which). These TCRs come from a woman between 45 and 65 years old who had recovered from COVID-19.

The DNA of the CDR3 is TGTGCCAGCTCACCACGTCATGAGGGCTCCACTGAAGCTTTCTTT. It translates to CASSPRHEGSTEAFF. The V gene is TRBV18, the J gene TRBJ1-1; D remains ambiguous. The CDR3 runs to 15 residues. Germline V gene lookup returns CDR1 KGHSH and CDR2 LQKENI. V lost 1 base and J 4 bases, leaving 13 bases between the germline ends.

The J gene is TRBJ2-7, the V gene TRBV18, with 11 bases that match TRBD2. J gave up 5 bases and V 3 bases, and 9 bases lay outside the gene matches. Germline V gene sequence: CDR1 KGHSH, CDR2 LQKENI. This CDR3 contains 16 residues. The CDR3 bases are TGTGCCAGCTCACCTTCAGTCGGGACTAGCGGAGACGAGCAGTACTTC. It yields the protein CASSPSVGTSGDEQYF.

The chain recombines TRBV9 with TRBJ2-1, with a weak D call TRBD2 (7 bases). In germline, CDR1 is SGDLS, CDR2 YYNGEE. V was cut by 4 bases and J by 6 bases, with 17 bases left in between. The CDR3 length is 15 residues. CDR3 coding DNA: TGTGCCAGCAGCATGGGGGCTAGCGGAGGCAATGAGCAGTTCTTC. Encoded protein: CASSMGASGGNEQFF. Filled out from reference TRBV9 and TRBJ2-1, the complete variable domain reads DSGVTQTPKHLITATGQRVTLRCSPRSGDLSVYWYQQSLDQGLQFLIQYYNGEERAKGNILERFSAQQFPDLHSELNLSSLELGDSALYFCASSMGASGGNEQFFGPGTRLTVL.

The chain links TRBV7-6 to TRBJ2-7; possibly TRBD2 for D (5 bases). CDR1 and CDR2 (germline): SGHVS, FNYEAQ. This CDR3 region has 14 residues. Trimming removed 5 bases at V and 6 bases at J, with 17 bases between. The CDR3: CASSLLGDRGEQYF. The CDR3 DNA reads as TGTGCCAGCAGCCTACTGGGCGATCGGGGCGAGCAGTACTTC.

The CDR3 loop reads CSASAVGEANYGYTF. The CDR3 DNA reads TGCAGTGCTAGTGCCGTGGGGGAGGCTAACTATGGCTACACCTTC. V usage is TRBV20-1 and J usage is TRBJ1-2; a possible D gene is TRBD1 (5 bases). Germline V gene lookup returns CDR1 DFQATT and CDR2 SNEGSKA (reference sequence). Between the trimmed V and J ends, which lost 3 bases and 0 bases, there was a span of 14 bases. The CDR3 length is 15 residues.

This chain links TRBV1 with TRBJ2-5; TRBD2 is the table's D call, not checked against the DNA. TRBV1 is marked as a pseudogene. The CDR3 sequence is 14 residues long. CDR3 loop: CTSSHERAQETQYF. For the CDR3, the DNA is TGCACCAGCAGCCATGAGCGGGCCCAAGAGACCCAGTACTTC.

This clone was picked up a small number of times. This chain links TRBV5-1 with TRBJ2-3, with 10 bases matching TRBD2. The CDR3 runs 16 residues. Germline V gene data show CDR1 as SGHRS and CDR2 as YFSETQ. The V gene end was trimmed by 3 bases and the J gene end by 5 bases; junction bases not matched to a gene: 9. DNA of the CDR3: TGCGCCAGCAGCTCAATCGGGACTAGCGAGAGAGATACGCAGTATTTT. Translation gives CASSSIGTSERDTQYF.

Notes on this clone: The same CDR3 arises from other DNA sequences in this sample as well. J is TRBJ1-1 and V is TRBV18; maybe TRBD1 (6 bases). CDR1 and CDR2 (germline): KGHSH, LQKENI. This CDR3 contains 14 residues. V shed 3 bases and J shed 0 bases, with 8 bases lying between them. The CDR3 spells CASSPTGMNTEAFF. CDR3 DNA: TGTGCCAGCTCACCCACAGGGATGAACACTGAAGCTTTCTTT.

The rearrangement links TRBV18 to TRBJ2-1; a possible D gene is TRBD2 (5 bases). The CDR3 spans 13 residues. V lost 3 bases to trimming and J lost 10 bases, with 13 bases between them. Per germline, CDR1 KGHSH and CDR2 LQKENI. The CDR3 sequence is CASSPTEGREQFF. In nucleotides, the CDR3 is TGTGCCAGCTCACCTACCGAGGGTAGAGAGCAGTTCTTC.

The chain joins TRBV28 to TRBJ1-2, with 8 bases identical to TRBD1. Unmatched junction bases numbered 5, after V lost 1 base and J lost 1 base. The CDR3 covers 16 residues. Germline lookup yields CDR1 MDHEN and CDR2 SYDVKM. The DNA of the CDR3 is TGTGCCAGCAGTTTATTGGGCAGGGGGCTTAACTATGGCTACACCTTC. It codes for CASSLLGRGLNYGYTF.

The V and J genes are TRBV5-1 and TRBJ2-1; D may be TRBD2 (6 bases). Germline V gives CDR1 SGHRS, CDR2 YFSETQ. Trimming left V 0 bases short and J 0 bases short, with 10 bases between. The length of the CDR3 is 16 residues. The CDR3 sequence: CASSLEAGSSYNEQFF. CDR3 DNA: TGCGCCAGCAGCTTGGAGGCCGGGAGCTCCTACAATGAGCAGTTCTTC.